The subject of this entry is one T cell receptor (beta chain). The data belong to a study of T cell responses to AZD1222 COVID-19 vaccine. Study overall: Recipients boosted at about 4 weeks or about 12 weeks are pooled.

Trimming at V came to 0 bases and at J to 1 base, leaving 3 bases not matched to a gene. CDR3 length: 16 residues. The germline gives CDR1 KGHSH, CDR2 LQKENI. Profiled with immunoSEQ multiplex PCR; TCRdb holds only in-frame clones, not every one. The data contain under 200,000 clones, more than 75% of them seen just once; the ten biggest clones take up over 0.85%. The chain is built from TRBV18 and TRBJ2-1, with TRBD1 matching over 7 bases. The source was peripheral blood, collected on day 0 of AZD1222 vaccination. The sequence was obtained from an adult in good health. CDR3 in amino acids: CASSPPGTVSYNEQFF. The CDR3 DNA sequence: TGTGCCAGCTCACCACCCGGGACAGTTTCCTACAATGAGCAGTTCTTC.